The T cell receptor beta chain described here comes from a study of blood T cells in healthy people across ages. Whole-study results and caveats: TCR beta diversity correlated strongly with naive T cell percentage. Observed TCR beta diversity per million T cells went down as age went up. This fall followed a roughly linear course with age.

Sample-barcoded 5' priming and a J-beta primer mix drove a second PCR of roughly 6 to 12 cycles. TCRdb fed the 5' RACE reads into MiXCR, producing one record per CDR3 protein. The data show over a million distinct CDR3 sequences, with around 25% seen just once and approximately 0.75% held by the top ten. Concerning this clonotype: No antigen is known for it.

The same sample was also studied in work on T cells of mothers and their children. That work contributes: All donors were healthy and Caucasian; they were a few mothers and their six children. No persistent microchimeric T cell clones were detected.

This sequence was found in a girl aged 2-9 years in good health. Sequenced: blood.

CDR3: CASSSPQGPKNIQYF. CDR3 sequence (DNA): TGTGCCAGCAGTTCTCCACAGGGACCCAAAAACATTCAGTACTTC. This rearrangement joins TRBV28 to TRBJ2-4, with D perhaps TRBD1 (6 bases). Between the trimmed V and J ends, which lost 4 bases and 2 bases, there was a span of 12 bases. Germline V gives CDR1 MDHEN, CDR2 SYDVKM. The CDR3 runs to 15 residues.